A selection of T cell receptor beta chains follows, all from one sample in a study of beta chain features in type 1 diabetes. Generated by immunoSEQ multiplex PCR, the TCRdb table keeps only in-frame clones and is missing some. The sample yields hundreds of thousands of clones, roughly a sixth seen once. The sequencing input was naive CD4+ T cells from blood. These receptors came from a young woman in good health. CDR3s include the opening cysteine and the closing phenylalanine or tryptophan. D genes are given only for firm matches. A row's size may be missing; if present it is once, few, many or a size class.

J gene: TRBJ1-1
clone size: few
D gene: TRBD1
V gene: TRBV5-1
CDR3 DNA: TGCGCCAGCAGCAACGGACAGGGGGACACTGAAGCTTTCTTT
CDR3 protein: CASSNGQGDTEAFF

J gene: TRBJ2-3
clone size: .
D gene: TRBD2
V gene: TRBV10-3
CDR3 DNA: TGTGCCATCAGTGTGTCAGCGGGAGAGATTTTAGATACGCAGTATTTT
CDR3 protein: CAISVSAGEILDTQYF

J gene: TRBJ2-3
clone size: .
D gene: .
V gene: TRBV28
CDR3 DNA: TGTGCCAGCAGTCTCACGGGGATCGGAACAGATACGCAGTATTTT
CDR3 protein: CASSLTGIGTDTQYF

J gene: TRBJ2-3
clone size: .
D gene: TRBD2
V gene: TRBV5-4
CDR3 DNA: TGCGCCAGCAGCCTTGGGACTAGCGGGAGAACAGATACGCAGTATTTT
CDR3 protein: CASSLGTSGRTDTQYF

J gene: TRBJ1-5
clone size: many
D gene: .
V gene: TRBV7-9
CDR3 DNA: TGTGCCAGCAGCTTAACGGGGGGCAGCAATCAGCCCCAGCATTTT
CDR3 protein: CASSLTGGSNQPQHF

J gene: TRBJ2-3
clone size: once
D gene: .
V gene: TRBV5-4
CDR3 DNA: TGTGCCAGCAGCTTTTACGTCACAGATACGCAGTATTTT
CDR3 protein: CASSFYVTDTQYF

J gene: TRBJ1-2
clone size: few
D gene: .
V gene: TRBV7-2
CDR3 DNA: TGTGCCAGCAGCACAAAGGGACCGGAGGGCTATGGCTACACCTTC
CDR3 protein: CASSTKGPEGYGYTF

J gene: TRBJ2-7
clone size: few
D gene: .
V gene: TRBV7-9
CDR3 DNA: TGTGCCAGCAGCTTAGCCTTTGGGGCGAGCTCCTACGAGCAGTACTTC
CDR3 protein: CASSLAFGASSYEQYF

J gene: TRBJ2-1
clone size: .
D gene: .
V gene: TRBV27
CDR3 DNA: TGTGCCAGCACCCCAAGTCCCGGGGGCTACAATGAGCAGTTCTTC
CDR3 protein: CASTPSPGGYNEQFF

J gene: TRBJ1-4
clone size: .
D gene: TRBD1
V gene: TRBV4-3
CDR3 DNA: TGCGCCAGCAGCCAAGGGACAGGGTCTAATGAAAAACTGTTTTTT
CDR3 protein: CASSQGTGSNEKLFF